This T cell receptor (beta chain) was found in a study of T-cell memory formation after mild COVID-19. Germline V gene sequence: CDR1 SNHLY, CDR2 FYNNEI. The CDR3 consists of 18 residues. Losses at the gene ends were 2 bases for V and 4 bases for J; bases not matched to a gene: 13. One entry per CDR3 protein, called by TCRdb with MiXCR from the 5' RACE reads. The repertoire holds 210,000 or so distinct CDR3 sequences, with around 25% as singletons. The chain couples TRBV2 to TRBJ2-3; 9 positions match TRBD2. The clonotype was recovered from an adult woman who had mild COVID-19 (a few samples of this study predate the infection). Cell type and time point are not known. The material sequenced was PBMCs or a T cell subset sorted from them (not recorded which). Here the CDR3 DNA reads TGTGCCAGCAGTGAACGCGGGACTAGCCCTACCTGGGCAGATACGCAGTATTTT. It yields the protein CASSERGTSPTWADTQYF. Based on the CDR3 plus reference TRBV2 and TRBJ2-3, the full variable domain is EPEVTQTPSHQVTQMGQEVILRCVPISNHLYFYWYRQILGQKVEFLVSFYNNEISEKSEIFDDQFSVERPDGSNFTLKIRSTKLEDSAMYFCASSERGTSPTWADTQYFGPGTRLTVL.